Listed below are T cell receptor beta chains from one sample, sequenced in a study of identifying expanded T cells in peripheral blood. Profiling relied on immunoSEQ multiplex PCR, and the TCRdb table lists in-frame clones only, not all of them. The profile shows about 82,000 clones, approximately 90% of them singletons. Sequenced input: blood. The receptors stem from a person aged 18 to 75 in good health. CDR3s include the opening cysteine and the closing phenylalanine or tryptophan. Fields, in order: J gene, V gene, clone size, D gene, CDR3 protein, CDR3 DNA. D genes are given only for firm matches. Clone size is stated in some rows and not others, as once, few, many or a class when expanded.

TRBJ2-7	TRBV6-5	.	TRBD2	CASSGTSGGLYEQYF	TGTGCCAGCAGTGGCACTAGCGGGGGCCTCTACGAGCAGTACTTC
TRBJ1-4	TRBV12-5	.	.	CASPAVLGQGREKLFF	TGTGCTAGCCCTGCGGTTTTGGGGCAGGGAAGGGAAAAACTGTTTTTT
TRBJ1-4	TRBV5-1	.	.	CASSLDSPGWEKLFF	TGCGCCAGCAGCTTGGATAGCCCAGGTTGGGAAAAACTGTTTTTT
TRBJ2-2	TRBV7-3	.	TRBD1	CASSQGQGRTGELFF	TGTGCCAGCAGCCAGGGACAGGGAAGAACCGGGGAGCTGTTTTTT
TRBJ2-1	TRBV4-2	.	.	CASRDRGGGRLVDEQFF	TGTGCCAGCAGAGACCGAGGAGGGGGGCGTCTCGTTGATGAGCAGTTCTTC
TRBJ1-5	TRBV23-1	.	.	CASSQSVGEAQPQHF	TGCGCCAGCAGTCAATCTGTTGGTGAGGCTCAGCCCCAGCATTTT
TRBJ1-1	TRBV9	.	.	CASSSRGGTEAFF	TGTGCCAGCAGCTCAAGGGGGGGCACTGAAGCTTTCTTT
TRBJ1-2	TRBV15	.	.	CATSPEGTNYGYTF	TGTGCCACCTCACCCGAGGGGACTAACTATGGCTACACCTTC
TRBJ2-7	TRBV12-5	.	TRBD1	CASGPTRRDRASRTVPDEQYF	TGTGCTAGTGGCCCTACCCGGCGGGACAGGGCGTCCCGGACTGTACCGGACGAGCAGTACTTC
TRBJ1-1	TRBV6-1	.	.	CASSREGPNTEAFF	TGTGCCAGCAGTCGTGAGGGTCCGAACACTGAAGCTTTCTTT
TRBJ2-1	TRBV5-1	.	.	CASSLLGHEQFF	TGCGCCAGCAGCTTGCTAGGGCATGAGCAGTTCTTC
TRBJ2-1	TRBV19	.	TRBD2	CASSIGGRAGNEQFF	TGTGCCAGTAGTATTGGAGGGAGGGCCGGGAATGAGCAGTTCTTC
TRBJ1-2	TRBV14	.	.	CASSRGTNYGYTF	TGTGCCAGCAGCCGCGGGACGAACTATGGCTACACCTTC
TRBJ2-7	TRBV27	.	TRBD1	CASRAGTANTYEQYF	TGTGCCAGCAGGGCCGGGACAGCTAATACCTACGAGCAGTACTTC
TRBJ1-1	TRBV6-1	.	.	CASIGRLNTEAFF	TGTGCCAGCATTGGGAGGTTGAACACTGAAGCTTTCTTT
TRBJ2-7	TRBV5-1	.	.	CASSLLGDSSYEQYF	TGCGCCAGCAGCTTGTTAGGGGACTCCTCCTACGAGCAGTACTTC
TRBJ1-6	TRBV30	.	TRBD1	CAWSGGTDKRNSPLHF	TGTGCCTGGAGTGGAGGGACAGATAAACGCAATTCACCCCTCCACTTT
TRBJ2-7	TRBV7-6	.	.	CASRPPQDGGSYEQYF	TGTGCCAGCAGGCCCCCTCAGGATGGGGGAAGCTACGAGCAGTACTTC
TRBJ2-7	TRBV7-9	.	TRBD1	CASSPRIRDRGGYEQYF	TGTGCCAGCAGCCCCAGGATTCGGGACAGGGGGGGCTACGAGCAGTACTTC
TRBJ1-5	TRBV5-1	.	.	CASSLEGIDQPQHF	TGCGCCAGCAGCTTGGAGGGTATCGATCAGCCCCAGCATTTT
TRBJ1-1	TRBV7-8	.	.	CASSLGSWGAWTEAFF	TGTGCCAGCAGCTTAGGTAGCTGGGGGGCTTGGACTGAAGCTTTCTTT
TRBJ2-1	TRBV2	.	.	CASSRDYNEQFF	TGTGCCAGCAGTAGGGACTACAATGAGCAGTTCTTC
TRBJ1-3	TRBV30	.	.	CAWSVNVGNTIYF	TGTGCCTGGAGTGTGAATGTCGGAAACACCATATATTTT
TRBJ2-5	TRBV5-1	once	.	CASSLEQGGGLETQYF	TGCGCCAGCAGCTTGGAACAGGGAGGGGGATTAGAGACCCAGTACTTC
TRBJ1-1	TRBV18	.	TRBD1	CASSLPGGTEAFF	TGTGCCAGCTCACTCCCAGGGGGCACTGAAGCTTTCTTT
TRBJ1-2	TRBV2	.	.	CASRDRLNYGYTF	TGTGCCAGCAGGGACAGATTGAACTATGGCTACACCTTC
TRBJ2-1	TRBV6-1	once	TRBD1	CASRGTGLGEQFF	TGTGCCAGCAGGGGGACAGGGCTCGGTGAGCAGTTCTTC
TRBJ1-5	TRBV29-1	.	.	CSVWEPSNQPQHF	TGCAGCGTTTGGGAGCCTAGCAATCAGCCCCAGCATTTT
TRBJ1-1	TRBV7-6	.	TRBD1	CASSPQTGGVEAFF	TGTGCCAGCAGCCCCCAGACAGGGGGCGTTGAAGCTTTCTTT
TRBJ2-1	TRBV19	once	.	CASSIGGPISYNEQFF	TGTGCCAGTAGTATCGGAGGGCCAATCTCCTACAATGAGCAGTTCTTC
TRBJ2-7	TRBV9	.	TRBD2	CASSEIAGGPRDEQYF	TGTGCCAGCAGCGAGATAGCGGGGGGGCCCCGTGACGAGCAGTACTTC
TRBJ1-1	TRBV27	.	.	CASSLSLGVNTEAFF	TGTGCCAGCAGTTTATCGTTGGGGGTGAACACTGAAGCTTTCTTT
TRBJ2-7	TRBV4-1	.	TRBD1	CASSQGQGFYEQYF	TGCGCCAGCAGCCAAGGACAGGGTTTCTACGAGCAGTACTTC
TRBJ2-7	TRBV9	.	TRBD1	CASSVGGTGGLYEQYF	TGTGCCAGCAGCGTCGGCGGGACAGGGGGTCTCTACGAGCAGTACTTC
TRBJ1-5	TRBV9	.	.	CASSVGSGISQPQHF	TGTGCCAGCAGCGTAGGGTCAGGGATCAGTCAGCCCCAGCATTTT
TRBJ1-5	TRBV7-6	.	.	CASSSQRSEGPYSNQPQHF	TGTGCCAGCAGCTCGCAGCGTTCGGAGGGACCCTATAGCAATCAGCCCCAGCATTTT
TRBJ2-4	TRBV5-1	.	.	CASSPLLAKNIQYF	TGCGCCAGCAGCCCCCTACTAGCCAAAAACATTCAGTACTTC
TRBJ2-7	TRBV5-1	.	.	CASSSDRAYEQYF	TGCGCCAGCAGCTCGGACAGAGCCTACGAGCAGTACTTC
TRBJ2-1	TRBV11-2	.	TRBD2	CASSLRRGLAADDNEQFF	TGTGCCAGCAGCTTACGCCGGGGACTAGCCGCTGACGACAATGAGCAGTTCTTC
TRBJ2-3	TRBV10-1	.	TRBD1	CASSGTGTGFTDTQYF	TGCGCCAGCAGTGGAACCGGGACAGGGTTCACAGATACGCAGTATTTT
TRBJ2-1	TRBV7-2	.	.	CASSLGLALYNEQFF	TGTGCCAGCAGCTTAGGGCTAGCCCTATACAATGAGCAGTTCTTC
TRBJ1-5	TRBV6-1	.	.	CASSGNRDGNQPQHF	TGTGCCAGCAGTGGAAACAGGGATGGCAATCAGCCCCAGCATTTT
TRBJ2-7	TRBV30	.	TRBD1	CAWIGTGAGEQYF	TGTGCCTGGATCGGGACAGGGGCGGGAGAGCAGTACTTC
TRBJ1-4	TRBV18	once	TRBD1	CASSDSGQGDEKLFF	TGTGCCAGCTCAGACTCTGGACAGGGGGATGAAAAACTGTTTTTT
TRBJ1-1	TRBV18	.	TRBD1	CASSPQGQRNTEAFF	TGTGCCAGCTCACCCCAGGGACAGCGGAACACTGAAGCTTTCTTT
TRBJ1-2	TRBV11-2	.	.	CASSLGASGYSYTF	TGTGCCAGCAGCTTAGGGGCATCGGGGTATAGCTACACCTTC
TRBJ2-7	TRBV4-1	.	.	CASSQEPRLGEQYF	TGCGCCAGCAGCCAAGAACCCCGCCTAGGTGAGCAGTACTTC
TRBJ2-3	TRBV5-1	.	TRBD2	CASSSRPAGGTDTQYF	TGCGCCAGCAGCTCGAGACCCGCGGGGGGCACAGATACGCAGTATTTT
TRBJ1-1	TRBV20-1	once	.	CSGWKYTEAFF	TGCAGTGGGTGGAAGTACACTGAAGCTTTCTTT
TRBJ2-3	TRBV5-1	once	TRBD2	CASSLGAGTSGTDTQYF	TGCGCCAGCAGCTTGGGGGCCGGGACTAGCGGAACAGATACGCAGTATTTT
TRBJ2-7	TRBV18	.	.	CASSPMGLSAYEQYF	TGTGCCAGCTCACCGATGGGACTGAGCGCCTACGAGCAGTACTTC
TRBJ1-1	TRBV29-1	.	.	CSVEGQLNTEAFF	TGCAGCGTTGAAGGGCAGCTGAACACTGAAGCTTTCTTT
TRBJ2-1	TRBV19	.	.	CASSDPLRGTYNEQFF	TGTGCCAGTAGCGATCCCCTCCGGGGGACCTACAATGAGCAGTTCTTC
TRBJ2-2	TRBV4-3	.	TRBD1	CASSQDGGTGTGELFF	TGCGCCAGCAGCCAAGACGGGGGGACAGGGACCGGGGAGCTGTTTTTT
TRBJ1-2	TRBV19	.	.	CASSMVTSWGYTF	TGTGCCAGTAGTATGGTTACAAGTTGGGGCTACACCTTC
TRBJ2-2	TRBV4-1	.	TRBD1	CASSQAGQGPYTGELFF	TGCGCCAGCAGCCAAGCCGGACAGGGGCCCTACACCGGGGAGCTGTTTTTT
TRBJ2-3	TRBV11-3	.	.	CASSSNSGRVDTQYF	TGTGCCAGCAGCTCTAACTCCGGGCGGGTAGATACGCAGTATTTT